This T cell receptor (beta chain) was recorded in a study of blood T cell repertoires in COVID-19. Study-wide background: Samples came from the United States, Italy and Spain, spanning acute and convalescent COVID-19. The cDNA or gDNA used as material had been derived from T cells, B-cell-depleted T cells, or PBMCs.

Original data processing: Reference gene primer amplification yielded estimated nucleated cell counts. Sequenced by immunoSEQ multiplex PCR; TCRdb stores in-frame clones only, minus some. V and J calls and clone size are those listed in that table; D and trimming were worked out from the DNA. Of roughly 54,000 clones listed, about 85% are singletons. The CDR3 covers 16 residues. The V gene end was trimmed by 5 bases and the J gene end by 5 bases; junction bases not matched to a gene: 14. Per germline, CDR1 LNHNV and CDR2 YYDKDF (reference sequence). The sample taken for sequencing was peripheral blood. The sequence was collected from a man aged 45-65 years with acute or convalescent COVID-19. The V gene is TRBV15, the J gene TRBJ2-5; 7 bases are shared with TRBD2. CDR3: CATSEKDGLVEETQYF. The DNA for the CDR3 is TGTGCCACCAGCGAGAAGGACGGACTAGTCGAGGAGACCCAGTACTTC.